Listed below are T cell receptor beta chains from one sample, sequenced in a study of T cells in Graves' hyperthyroidism and ophthalmopathy. TCRdb re-called the multiplex PCR reads through MiXCR, storing one row per CDR3 protein. This table holds over 650,000 distinct CDR3 sequences, about 16% found once. Sequencing used blood. The receptors were gathered from a man aged 18 to 30 with Graves' hyperthyroidism. The CDR3 runs from the conserved cysteine through the conserved F or W.

CDR3	V	J
CASSFGQGDEQFF	TRBV5-5	TRBJ2-1
CSARDLRNTGELFF	TRBV20-1	TRBJ2-2
CASSTSLAGDEYEQYF	TRBV18	TRBJ2-7
CASRPLAQLAKNIQYF	TRBV7-3	TRBJ2-4
CASSRYRGKYEQYF	TRBV7-2	TRBJ2-7
CASSTMDPLLGEQYF	TRBV11-3	TRBJ2-7
CASSRLTSGSFEQYF	TRBV14	TRBJ2-7
CASSLHGANQPQHF	TRBV5-6	TRBJ1-5
CASSSNDNQPQHF	TRBV7-9	TRBJ1-5
CASSEGAGPLIYNEQFF	TRBV6-1	TRBJ2-1
CSAKGERGTNEQFF	TRBV20-1	TRBJ2-1
CASSILAGGDELFF	TRBV7-6	TRBJ2-2
CASSPPGRGSYNEQFF	TRBV7-3	TRBJ2-1
CAIRGTGKSYNEQFF	TRBV10-3	TRBJ2-1
CASSLRAGRTEAFF	TRBV12-3/TRBV12-4	TRBJ1-1
CALAGTEAFF	TRBV30	TRBJ1-1
CASEGSGNYEQYF	TRBV6-1	TRBJ2-7
CAWSDGYGGSSEQFF	TRBV30	TRBJ2-1
CASSDQGGEQFF	TRBV10-1	TRBJ2-1
CATSAVRGSDEQYF	TRBV24-1	TRBJ2-7
CASIEPTGKETQYF	TRBV2	TRBJ2-5
CASSYSTTTGERETQYF	TRBV6-2/TRBV6-3	TRBJ2-5
CASSGVGLAGRNEQFF	TRBV6-1	TRBJ2-1
CASSSRTWVGELFF	TRBV28	TRBJ2-2
CASSIGPSGETQYF	TRBV7-2	TRBJ2-5
CASQTGKWADTQYF	TRBV28	TRBJ2-3
CASSLAGGTAKNIQYF	TRBV28	TRBJ2-4
CASLSLAGGLDNEQFF	TRBV7-9	TRBJ2-1
CASSPRPGLAGVDRGEQYF	TRBV12-3/TRBV12-4	TRBJ2-7
CASSLLASGSDYGYTF	TRBV28	TRBJ1-2
CASRPDIVSGNTIYF	TRBV28	TRBJ1-3
CATSGAGGPLSSYNEQFF	TRBV24-1	TRBJ2-1
CASSLKGGGDTQYF	TRBV7-6	TRBJ2-3